The T cell receptor beta chain described here comes from a study of vaccination and CD4 T cells after COVID-19. Study-level background: Cells were stimulated with overlapping spike peptides from SARS-CoV-2, HCoV-NL63, HCoV-OC43 and HCoV-229E. As control conditions, cultures were given either a CEFX pool serving as positive control, an HIV-1 Nef pool, or no peptide at all. Findings of the study overall: The study found that a median approximately 84% of reactive clones in convalescent patients appeared only post-vaccination.

At the Johns Hopkins FTIC core, DNA taken from cultured CD4+ T cells was sequenced by way of the Oncomine TCR Beta short-read assay. In TCRdb, the PCR reads were re-called with MiXCR into one record per CDR3 protein. The sample includes about 18,000 distinct CDR3 sequences, 35% to 40% of them seen just once. V lost 2 bases and J lost 4, with 3 bases in between. There are 13 residues in the CDR3. Treatment of the sample: approximately nine-day PBMC culture with coronavirus spike peptide pools or control peptides (ViraFEST assay). In its sample, this clonotype was seen a few times. As yet, its antigen is unknown.

The origin of this receptor is a human donor who had recovered from COVID-19. The sequencing input was CD4+ T cells from blood, cultured in vitro. V is TRBV12-3 or TRBV12-4 and J is TRBJ1-6; D uncertain. The CDR3 region is CASSLSYNSPLHF. CDR3 nucleotide sequence: TGTGCCAGCAGTTTATCTTATAATTCACCCCTCCACTTT.